One and the same sample provided the 24 T cell receptor beta chains below, sequenced in a study of identical twins (dated by TCRdb to about 2016). The library was built by means of 5' RACE. Sequencing was carried out with an Illumina HiSeq 2000. TCRdb's own reprocessing of the public reads used fastp at Q25 and MiXCR and kept productive beta chains. CDR3 protein sequences are deduplicated, and each keeps its most common genes and DNA. The sample table contains some 1,700,000 distinct CDR3 sequences; only one count was recorded for about 32% of them. The ten largest clones capture about 0.3% of the sample. Sample: cord blood. These receptors were collected from a newborn girl in good health.

This clonotype has a count of ten or more. The chain has TRBV5-1 and TRBJ2-1; 15 nucleotides agree with TRBD2. Germline trimming cut 3 bases from V and 4 bases from J; bases unmatched to any gene: 5. Germline assignment: CDR1 SGHRS and CDR2 YFSETQ. The CDR3 contains 17 residues. This CDR3 reads CASSSGLAGGPYNEQFF. The CDR3 region has the DNA TGCGCCAGCAGCTCTGGACTAGCGGGGGGGCCGTACAATGAGCAGTTCTTC.

On this clonotype: At one end, the junction sequence differs from germline, possibly due to a read error. The genes are TRBV3-1 and TRBJ2-1; 9 bases align to TRBD1. Germline V lookup: CDR1 LGHDT, CDR2 YNNKEL (reference sequence). The CDR3 is 15 amino acids. The CDR3 sequence is CVSSPGTGSYNEQFF. CDR3 sequence (DNA): TGTGTCAGCAGCCCCGGGACAGGGTCCTACAATGAGCAGTTCTTC.

The chain joins TRBV20-1 to TRBJ1-4; D possibly corresponds to TRBD1 (6 bases). Germline CDR1 is DFQATT and CDR2 is SNEGSKA (reference sequence). The V and J ends lost 5 bases and 8 bases respectively, with 12 bases between them. This CDR3 spans 12 amino acids. The CDR3 nucleotides are TGCAGTGCTGGGCGTACAGGGGAAAAACTGTTTTTT. Translation: CSAGRTGEKLFF.

The V call is TRBV20-1, the J call TRBJ2-1; 7 nucleotides align to TRBD2. From germline, CDR1 is DFQATT and CDR2 SNEGSKA (reference sequence). The V gene end was trimmed by 3 bases and the J gene end by 7 bases; junction bases not matched to a gene: 6. The CDR3 covers 13 residues. CDR3 sequence reads: CSASGRSTNEQFF. The CDR3 DNA reads as TGCAGTGCTAGCGGGAGGAGTACGAATGAGCAGTTCTTC.

This clonotype has a count of ten or more. CDR3 sequence (DNA): TGCAGTGCTAGCAGGGCCCTTCACGAGCAGTACTTC. Translated, it gives CSASRALHEQYF. V usage is TRBV20-1 and J usage is TRBJ2-7; the D gene is possibly TRBD1 (5 bases). The CDR3 runs 12 residues. The V end lost 3 bases, the J end lost 5 bases, and 11 bases lay between the germline ends. The V gene's germline CDR1 is DFQATT and CDR2 SNEGSKA (reference sequence).

The chain uses TRBV6-4 and TRBJ2-7; 10 nucleotides match TRBD2. V dropped 8 bases and J dropped 1; count of bases not matched to a gene: 8. CDR3 length: 15 amino acids. Germline V gives CDR1 MRHNA, CDR2 SNTAGT. CDR3 residues: CASGTSGNHSYEQYF. The DNA of the CDR3 is TGTGCCAGCGGCACTAGCGGGAATCATTCCTACGAGCAGTACTTC.

In this sample, this clonotype turned up once. The chain couples TRBV6-4 to TRBJ2-3; D perhaps matches TRBD1 (6 bases). CDR1 and CDR2 from the germline V gene are MRHNA and SNTAGT. Trimming stripped 1 base from V and 1 base from J, with 9 bases between. The CDR3 covers 15 residues. The CDR3 DNA sequence: TGTGCCAGCAGTGACTTAGGGGGTTGCACAGATACGCAGTATTTT. Translated: CASSDLGGCTDTQYF.

This clonotype came up a few times. The V gene is TRBV7-9, the J gene TRBJ2-1, with 9 bases that match TRBD2. The ends lost 2 bases at V and 5 bases at J; junction bases unmatched: 4. This CDR3 region has 15 residues. CDR1 and CDR2 from the germline V gene are SEHNR and FQNEAQ (reference sequence). CDR3 amino acids: CASSLPAGGHNEQFF. The DNA for the CDR3 is TGTGCCAGCAGCTTACCAGCGGGGGGCCACAATGAGCAGTTCTTC.

This clonotype appeared a few times. The CDR3: CASSLSGRSPDTQYF. The DNA of the CDR3 is TGCGCCAGCAGCTTGAGCGGGAGGAGTCCAGATACGCAGTATTTT. This chain connects TRBV5-1 to TRBJ2-3; TRBD2 matches at 9 bases. Germline CDR1 and CDR2: SGHRS and YFSETQ. V dropped 1 base and J dropped 4; count of bases not matched to a gene: 4. This CDR3 contains 15 residues.

This clonotype was counted a few times. The chain is built from TRBV11-2 and TRBJ2-3; the match to TRBD2 covers 8 bases. CDR1 SGHAT and CDR2 FQNNGV come from the germline V gene. CDR3 length: 19 amino acids. The V and J ends lost 2 bases and 1 base, in that order; junction bases with no gene match: 14. The CDR3 protein is CASSLLFGSGITGTDTQYF. The DNA of the CDR3 is TGTGCCAGCAGCTTACTCTTCGGTAGCGGGATAACTGGCACAGATACGCAGTATTTT. The entire variable domain, with the rest obtained from reference TRBV11-2 and TRBJ2-3, is as follows: EAGVAQSPRYKIIEKRQSVAFWCNPISGHATLYWYQQILGQGPKLLIQFQNNGVVDDSQLPKDRFSAERLKGVDSTLKIQPAKLEDSAVYLCASSLLFGSGITGTDTQYFGPGTRLTVL.

The rearrangement joins TRBV7-2 to TRBJ2-1, with 11 bases lining up with TRBD2. V was pared by 6 bases and J by 2 bases, with 6 bases of the junction left unmatched. The CDR3 is made up of 16 amino acids. Germline-derived CDR1 and CDR2 are SGHTA and FQGNSA. The CDR3 loop reads CASRISGGATYNEQFF. CDR3 DNA: TGTGCCAGCAGGATTAGCGGGGGGGCAACCTACAATGAGCAGTTCTTC.

This clonotype was seen more than once but under ten times. This rearrangement joins TRBV20-1 to TRBJ2-1; D could derive from TRBD1 or TRBD2 (5 bases each). CDR3 size: 16 residues. The germline V gene encodes CDR1 DFQATT and CDR2 SNEGSKA (reference sequence). Trimming took 0 bases from V and 5 from J, leaving 17 bases between them. CDR3 sequence (DNA): TGCAGTGCTAGAGATGCAATATGGGGGAGCCACAATGAGCAGTTCTTC. It is translated as CSARDAIWGSHNEQFF.

J is TRBJ2-1 and V is TRBV12-3 or TRBV12-4, with unresolved D. This CDR3 spans 16 amino acids. Trimming pared 6 bases from V and 7 bases from J, leaving 22 bases between. CDR3 sequence (DNA): TGTGCCAGCAGCACGCTTCATCTCGGAGAAGATAATGAGCAGTTCTTC. This encodes CASSTLHLGEDNEQFF.

This clonotype was recorded a few times. The gene calls are TRBV28 and TRBJ2-1; no reliable D call. The CDR3 contains 14 residues. Trimming removed 3 bases at V and 8 bases at J, with 14 bases between. The V gene's germline CDR1 is MDHEN and CDR2 SYDVKM. The CDR3 bases are TGTGCCAGCAGTTTGTTTGACCGGTTTGATGAGCAGTTCTTC. This translates into CASSLFDRFDEQFF. The full variable domain, in which reference TRBV28 and TRBJ2-1 provide the parts outside the CDR3, is DVKVTQSSRYLVKRTGEKVFLECVQDMDHENMFWYRQDPGLGLRLIYFSYDVKMKEKGDIPEGYSVSREKKERFSLILESASTNQTSMYLCASSLFDRFDEQFFGPGTRLTVL.

This clonotype was seen only a few times. CDR3: CASSLTGGILETQYF. The CDR3, as DNA: TGCGCCAGCAGCTTGACAGGGGGCATTTTGGAGACCCAGTACTTC. The chain carries TRBV5-1 and TRBJ2-5; 9 positions agree with TRBD1. The CDR3 consists of 15 residues. Losses at the gene ends were 1 base for V and 5 bases for J; bases not matched to a gene: 6. Germline CDR1 is SGHRS and CDR2 is YFSETQ.

The chain carries TRBV6-2 or TRBV6-3 and TRBJ2-3, with D hard to call. Germline loops: CDR1 MNHEY, CDR2 SVGEGT. The ends were cut back, 2 bases at V and 2 bases at J, with 11 bases in the middle. The CDR3 has 15 residues. In DNA form, the CDR3 reads TGTGCCAGCAGTTACGGCTACCGTTCCACAGATACGCAGTATTTT. Protein: CASSYGYRSTDTQYF.

The J gene is TRBJ2-1, the V gene TRBV5-1; 10 positions agree with TRBD2. The J call may be wrong; the DNA end is better matched by TRBJ2-7. The CDR3 has 20 amino acids. The germline CDR1 and CDR2 sequences are SGHRS and YFSETQ. CDR3 nucleotides: TGCGCCAGCAGCTCACTGCCGACTAGCGGGCGGGGGAGCTCCTACAATGAGCAGTACTTC. Its translation is CASSSLPTSGRGSSYNEQYF.

This clonotype was seen a few times. The J gene is TRBJ1-6, the V gene TRBV20-1; 9 bases fit TRBD1. The CDR3 has 17 residues. The germline V gene has CDR1 DFQATT and CDR2 SNEGSKA (reference sequence). V lost 0 bases and J lost 7; bases outside the gene matches: 10. The CDR3 nucleotides read TGCAGTGCTAGAGATCCCGGGACAGGGAGAGCCAATTCACCCCTCCACTTT. This gives the protein CSARDPGTGRANSPLHF.

This clonotype was detected a few times. The rearrangement links TRBV12-3 or TRBV12-4 to TRBJ2-5; D assignment may be TRBD1 or TRBD2 (6 bases each). V shed 7 bases and J shed 4 bases, with 25 bases lying between them. The CDR3 length is 17 residues. The CDR3: CASTIRVGGGYPETQYF. As DNA, the CDR3 is TGTGCCAGCACCATAAGGGTTGGAGGGGGATATCCAGAGACCCAGTACTTC.

V and J are TRBV14 and TRBJ2-2; D unresolved. V was clipped by 4 bases and J by 7 bases, with 7 bases between them. CDR3 length: 12 amino acids. In germline, CDR1 is SGHDN, CDR2 FVKESK. The CDR3 coding sequence is TGTGCCAGCAGCCCGGTCCTCGGGGAGCTGTTTTTT. This sequence encodes CASSPVLGELFF.

The chain carries TRBV29-1 and TRBJ1-1, with 9 bases aligning to TRBD1. The CDR3 covers 11 residues. Germline-derived CDR1 and CDR2 are SQVTM and ANQGSEA. Trimming cost V 8 bases and J 5 bases; bases outside gene matches: 3. The CDR3 region is CSTDRGTEAFF. CDR3 bases: TGCAGCACGGACAGGGGAACTGAAGCTTTCTTT.

This clonotype has more than one count but fewer than ten. J is TRBJ2-7 and V is TRBV20-1, with 10 bases fitting TRBD1. V gave up 3 bases and J gave up 1 base; unmatched junction bases: 12. The germline V gene encodes CDR1 DFQATT and CDR2 SNEGSKA (reference sequence). The CDR3 consists of 17 residues. CDR3 region: CSASGQGVGLISYEQYF. CDR3 DNA sequence: TGCAGTGCTAGTGGACAGGGGGTCGGTTTAATATCCTACGAGCAGTACTTC.

J is TRBJ2-7 and V is TRBV20-1; 9 bases agree with TRBD1. CDR1 is DFQATT, CDR2 SNEGSKA, per germline (reference sequence). The CDR3 extends over 14 amino acids. The V segment lost 6 bases and the J segment 3 bases; nucleotides outside the gene matches: 9. The CDR3 here is CSAPWDRALYEQYF. CDR3 in DNA: TGCAGTGCCCCATGGGACAGGGCGCTCTACGAGCAGTACTTC.

This clonotype has just a few counts. The chain recombines TRBV4-1 with TRBJ2-5; 13 bases line up with TRBD2. The CDR3 loop spans 15 amino acids. V shed 6 bases, J shed 4 bases, and the junction held 5 bases outside the gene matches. The germline V gene has CDR1 MGHRA and CDR2 YSYEKL. CDR3 nucleotide sequence: TGCGCCAGCAGGCGGACTAGCGGGAGAGGAGAGACCCAGTACTTC. Its translation is CASRRTSGRGETQYF.